The 19 T cell receptor beta chains below come from one sample, sequenced in a study of T cell responses to AZD1222 COVID-19 vaccine. TCRdb keeps only in-frame clones here, not all; method: immunoSEQ multiplex PCR. Of more than 150,000 clones in the sample, 70% to 90% were seen once. The sequencing used peripheral blood, collected on day 0 of AZD1222 vaccination. These receptors were taken from an adult in good health.

The chain employs TRBV6-5 and TRBJ1-2; D call uncertain. V was pared by 7 bases and J by 6 bases, with 18 bases between. The CDR3 length is 14 residues. In germline, CDR1 is MNHEY, CDR2 SVGAGI. CDR3 loop: CASTKEATMNGYTF. CDR3 coding DNA: TGTGCCAGCACTAAAGAGGCGACAATGAATGGCTACACCTTC.

Only one count was recorded for this clone. This chain uses TRBV9 with TRBJ1-1; D not resolved. From germline, CDR1 is SGDLS and CDR2 YYNGEE. The CDR3 contains 13 residues. The V gene lost 0 bases and the J gene lost 3 bases, with 6 bases spanning the gap. The CDR3 loop is CASSVAGYTEAFF. DNA of the CDR3: TGTGCCAGCAGCGTAGCGGGGTACACTGAAGCTTTCTTT.

This chain links TRBV9 with TRBJ2-1, with D possibly matching TRBD1 (5 bases). V dropped 4 bases and J dropped 1 base, with 9 bases sitting between them. This CDR3 has 14 residues. Germline assignment: CDR1 SGDLS and CDR2 YYNGEE. In DNA, the CDR3 is TGTGCCAGCAGCCTGCAGGGTTCCTACAATGAGCAGTTCTTC. It specifies CASSLQGSYNEQFF.

A note on this clone: An end of the junction differs from the germline gene, which may be a read error. The V call is TRBV11-2, the J call TRBJ2-2; 8 bases are a match to TRBD1. CDR3 length: 14 amino acids. Germline V gene sequence: CDR1 SGHAT, CDR2 FQNNGV. CDR3 nucleotides: TGTGCCAGCAGTCTCGGACAGGGCGCCCGGGGAGCTGTTTTT. Its protein is CASSLGQGARGAVF.

The chain uses TRBV7-2 and TRBJ1-3; the D gene is possibly TRBD1 (5 bases). V was trimmed by 5 bases and J by 7 bases, leaving 18 bases between them. The germline CDR1 and CDR2 sequences are SGHTA and FQGNSA. This CDR3 region has 15 residues. The chain's CDR3 is CASSHWTANRNTIYF. The CDR3 region has the DNA TGTGCCAGCAGCCATTGGACCGCCAACAGGAACACCATATATTTT.

V is TRBV12-3 or TRBV12-4 and J is TRBJ2-2; D may be TRBD2 (5 bases). There are 13 residues in the CDR3. Trimming cost V 6 bases and J 4 bases, with 9 bases left between them. CDR3 nucleotides: TGTGCCAGCAGGGCAGCGGCCACCGGGGAGCTGTTTTTT. The encoded protein is CASRAAATGELFF.

CDR3: CASSMGALPNQPQHF. CDR3 sequence (DNA): TGTGCCAGTAGTATGGGAGCCCTTCCCAATCAGCCCCAGCATTTT. The genes are TRBV19 and TRBJ1-5; no reliable D call. The CDR3 has 15 residues. Germline CDR1 and CDR2: LNHDA and SQIVND (reference sequence). The V end was cut by 3 bases, the J end by 3 bases, with 12 bases between.

The gene calls are TRBV19 and TRBJ2-2; tentative D call: TRBD1 (6 bases). Trimming left V 3 bases short and J 4 bases short, with 12 bases between. Germline assignment: CDR1 LNHDA and CDR2 SQIVND (reference sequence). The CDR3 is 15 residues long. The CDR3 sequence is CASSITGRSTGELFF. DNA of the CDR3: TGTGCCAGTAGTATTACAGGGCGTAGCACCGGGGAGCTGTTTTTT.

The chain combines TRBV6-1 with TRBJ2-1; the match to TRBD2 covers 11 bases. CDR1 MNHNS and CDR2 SASEGT come from the germline V gene. Losses at the gene ends were 4 bases for V and 5 bases for J; bases not matched to a gene: 7. There are 16 residues in the CDR3. CDR3 DNA sequence: TGTGCCAGCAGTGTGGCTATAGCGGGGGGGAACAATGAGCAGTTCTTC. Its translation: CASSVAIAGGNNEQFF.

This clone has only a few counts. V gene TRBV7-9 combines with J gene TRBJ2-5; no clear D. CDR1 is SEHNR, CDR2 FQNEAQ, per germline (reference sequence). V gave up 5 bases and J gave up 0 bases, with 4 bases separating them. The CDR3 runs 12 residues. As DNA, the CDR3 is TGTGCCAGCAGCCCCGACCAAGAGACCCAGTACTTC. It codes for CASSPDQETQYF. The full variable domain, its missing parts supplied by reference TRBV7-9 and TRBJ2-5, is DTGVSQNPRHKITKRGQNVTFRCDPISEHNRLYWYRQTLGQGPEFLTYFQNEAQLEKSRLLSDRFSAERPKGSFSTLEIQRTEQGDSAMYLCASSPDQETQYFGPGTRLLVL.

The chain recombines TRBV7-2 with TRBJ2-3; D ambiguous. Germline CDR1 SGHTA, CDR2 FQGNSA. The CDR3 runs to 13 residues. V was clipped by 8 bases and J by 1 base, with 10 bases between them. CDR3 in amino acids: CASHFTGTDTQYF. The CDR3, as DNA: TGTGCCAGCCACTTCACGGGCACAGATACGCAGTATTTT.

V and J are TRBV7-2 and TRBJ1-2; the D gene is possibly TRBD1 (5 bases). In germline, CDR1 is SGHTA, CDR2 FQGNSA. V lost 4 bases and J 3 bases, leaving 12 bases between the germline ends. CDR3 length equals 14 residues. CDR3 amino acids: CASSSLPGYYGYTF. CDR3 nucleotide sequence: TGTGCCAGCAGCTCCCTCCCAGGGTACTATGGCTACACCTTC.

The chain joins TRBV11-3 to TRBJ2-1, with a tentative D call TRBD2 (5 bases). The length of the CDR3 is 12 residues. V gave up 4 bases and J gave up 5 bases, with 6 bases separating them. CDR1 is SGHNT and CDR2 is YENEEA in the germline V gene. The CDR3 region has the DNA TGTGCCAGCAGCTGGACTCACAATGAGCAGTTCTTC. This codes for CASSWTHNEQFF. Filled out from reference TRBV11-3 and TRBJ2-1, the complete variable domain reads EAGVVQSPRYKIIEKKQPVAFWCNPISGHNTLYWYLQNLGQGPELLIRYENEEAVDDSQLPKDRFSAERLKGVDSTLKIQPAELGDSAVYLCASSWTHNEQFFGPGTRLTVL.

J is TRBJ1-5 and V is TRBV28; D is unresolved. Germline lookup yields CDR1 MDHEN and CDR2 SYDVKM. V lost 0 bases and J lost 0, with 21 bases in between. This CDR3 is 20 amino acids long. In DNA, the CDR3 is TGTGCCAGCAGTTTATGGTTCGGCAACAAAGGAGAGTATAGCAATCAGCCCCAGCATTTT. This codes for CASSLWFGNKGEYSNQPQHF. The complete variable domain, with remaining parts taken from reference TRBV28 and TRBJ1-5, reads DVKVTQSSRYLVKRTGEKVFLECVQDMDHENMFWYRQDPGLGLRLIYFSYDVKMKEKGDIPEGYSVSREKKERFSLILESASTNQTSMYLCASSLWFGNKGEYSNQPQHFGDGTRLSIL.

The chain carries TRBV28 and TRBJ1-4, with D unresolved. V was cut by 7 bases and J by 1 base, with 7 bases left in between. The CDR3 spans 13 residues. Germline CDR1 reads MDHEN; CDR2 reads SYDVKM. CDR3 residues: CASTQITNEKLFF. CDR3 in DNA: TGTGCCAGCACCCAGATAACTAATGAAAAACTGTTTTTT.

The chain links TRBV18 to TRBJ1-4, with a weak D call TRBD1 (5 bases). CDR3 length: 15 residues. Germline values: CDR1 KGHSH, CDR2 LQKENI. The V and J ends lost 3 bases and 8 bases respectively, with 16 bases between them. This CDR3 is CASSPKDGAREKLFF. CDR3 DNA: TGTGCCAGCTCACCTAAGGACGGGGCACGAGAAAAACTGTTTTTT. The entire variable domain, with the rest obtained from reference TRBV18 and TRBJ1-4, is as follows: NAGVMQNPRHLVRRRGQEARLRCSPMKGHSHVYWYRQLPEEGLKFMVYLQKENIIDESGMPKERFSAEFPKEGPSILRIQQVVRGDSAAYFCASSPKDGAREKLFFGSGTQLSVL.

The V gene is TRBV4-3, the J gene TRBJ1-4; D unclear. The CDR3 loop spans 16 amino acids. V lost 0 bases and J lost 15, with 23 bases in between. Germline V gives CDR1 LGHNA, CDR2 YSLEER. CDR3 sequence: CASSQDRGGGMETMFF. The CDR3 nucleotides read TGCGCCAGCAGCCAAGATCGGGGTGGCGGGATGGAAACAATGTTTTTT.

The genes are TRBV19 and TRBJ2-5, with 7 bases lining up with TRBD2. The germline CDR1 and CDR2 sequences are LNHDA and SQIVND (reference sequence). The CDR3 consists of 14 residues. V lost 7 bases and J lost 2; bases outside the gene matches: 7. CDR3 nucleotide sequence: TGTGCCAGTATGGTCGGCGGGAGTCAAGAGACCCAGTACTTC. Translating it yields CASMVGGSQETQYF.

A single count supports this clone. The chain has TRBV24-1 and TRBJ2-1, with a tentative D call TRBD2 (5 bases). The germline CDR1 and CDR2 sequences are KGHDR and SFDVKD. The V and J ends lost 5 bases and 6 bases respectively, with 10 bases between them. The CDR3 has 13 amino acids. The CDR3 region has the DNA TGTGCCACCAGTGTTGACGGGGTCAATGAGCAGTTCTTC. It specifies CATSVDGVNEQFF.